Below, 21 T cell receptor beta chains from the same sample are listed, as sequenced in a study of OX40 agonist ivuxolimab in advanced cancers. Sequencing was performed with immunoSEQ multiplex PCR; in TCRdb, only in-frame clones are kept and a portion is missing. Of just over 95,000 clones listed, 70% to 85% are singletons. The material sequenced was CD4+ or CD8+ T cells sorted from blood, taken in a trial of the OX40 agonist ivuxolimab. These receptors all come from an adult with an advanced solid tumor such as melanoma, head and neck, liver or kidney cancer.

The rearrangement joins TRBV11-2 to TRBJ2-7, with 11 bases that match TRBD1. Germline V gene data show CDR1 as SGHAT and CDR2 as FQNNGV. The junction had 8 bases not matched to a gene; V was cut back by 5 bases and J by 5 bases. The CDR3 contains 15 residues. CDR3 sequence reads: CASSHSPGQGDEQYF. The DNA for the CDR3 is TGTGCCAGCAGCCACTCTCCGGGACAGGGGGACGAGCAGTACTTC.

The genes are TRBV5-4 and TRBJ2-7; 16 bases are shared with TRBD2. The CDR3 has 14 residues. The junction had 5 bases not matched to a gene; V was cut back by 3 bases and J by 11 bases. Germline values: CDR1 SGHNT, CDR2 YYREEE (reference sequence). CDR3 sequence reads: CASSSGLAGGRKYF. The CDR3 region has the DNA TGTGCCAGCAGCTCGGGACTAGCGGGAGGGAGGAAGTACTTC.

The rearrangement uses TRBV5-4 and TRBJ2-2; the match to TRBD2 covers 8 bases. V was pared by 0 bases and J by 4 bases, with 5 bases of the junction left unmatched. The germline CDR1 and CDR2 sequences are SGHNT and YYREEE (reference sequence). CDR3 length equals 16 residues. The DNA of the CDR3 is TGTGCCAGCAGCTTGGTGTTCCGGGGGGGCACCGGGGAGCTGTTTTTT. Translated: CASSLVFRGGTGELFF.

The rearrangement joins TRBV20-1 to TRBJ2-7, with D possibly being TRBD1 (5 bases). Looked up from germline, CDR1 is DFQATT and CDR2 is SNEGSKA (reference sequence). V lost 6 bases, J lost 5 bases, and 11 bases lay in between. The CDR3 is made up of 11 amino acids. The CDR3 here is CSASRANEQYF. CDR3 DNA: TGCAGTGCATCCAGGGCCAACGAGCAGTACTTC.

The chain joins TRBV19 to TRBJ1-1, with TRBD1 matching over 9 bases. V lost 6 bases, J lost 3 bases, and 14 bases stayed unmatched. CDR1 and CDR2 (germline): LNHDA, SQIVND (reference sequence). This CDR3 spans 17 amino acids. As DNA, the CDR3 is TGTGCCAGTAGGGAAGACGGGTTCGGGACAGGGTACACTGAAGCTTTCTTT. It codes for CASREDGFGTGYTEAFF.

The table lists this clone with a few counts. The rearrangement links TRBV9 to TRBJ2-7; TRBD2 matches at 7 bases. The CDR3 extends over 14 amino acids. V lost 0 bases and J lost 3; bases outside the gene matches: 3. Germline V gene sequence: CDR1 SGDLS, CDR2 YYNGEE. CDR3: CASSVAASGYEQYF. DNA of the CDR3: TGTGCCAGCAGCGTAGCAGCTAGCGGCTACGAGCAGTACTTC.

The V and J genes are TRBV5-4 and TRBJ1-4; 11 bases are a match to TRBD1. The CDR3 consists of 14 residues. The germline gives CDR1 SGHNT, CDR2 YYREEE (reference sequence). Germline trimming cut 4 bases from V and 6 bases from J; bases unmatched to any gene: 2. In nucleotides, the CDR3 is TGTGCCAGCAGCATGGGACAGGGGGATGAAAAACTGTTTTTT. Protein: CASSMGQGDEKLFF.

The chain joins TRBV27 to TRBJ2-5; TRBD2 matches 7 bases. The DNA end lines up better with TRBJ2-7; the J call may be wrong. This CDR3 comprises 15 residues. Germline assignment: CDR1 MNHEY and CDR2 SMNVEV (reference sequence). The CDR3 region is CASSLSWRELYEQYF. Written as DNA, the CDR3 is TGTGCCAGCAGTTTATCGTGGCGGGAGTTGTACGAGCAGTACTTC.

The chain carries TRBV5-8 and TRBJ2-1; a possible D gene is TRBD1 (6 bases). The CDR3 has 15 amino acids. The germline gives CDR1 SGHTS, CDR2 YDEGEE. Trimming took 2 bases from V and 2 from J, leaving 11 bases between them. The DNA of the CDR3 is TGTGCCAGCAGCTTAGGGACAAGCCCCTACAATGAGCAGTTCTTC. Its translation: CASSLGTSPYNEQFF.

V and J are TRBV5-1 and TRBJ1-1; D not certain. V lost 0 bases to trimming and J lost 4 bases, with 16 bases between them. There are 16 residues in the CDR3. Germline-derived CDR1 and CDR2 are SGHRS and YFSETQ. The CDR3 DNA sequence: TGCGCCAGCAGCTTGGTGGGAGTGAGGGTGAGCACTGAAGCTTTCTTT. Translating it yields CASSLVGVRVSTEAFF.

The genes are TRBV15 and TRBJ2-3, with 8 bases identical to TRBD1. Germline CDR1 LNHNV, CDR2 YYDKDF (reference sequence). With 0 bases clipped from V and 1 base from J, the junction kept 3 bases outside the gene matches. The CDR3 sequence is 16 residues long. The CDR3 DNA reads TGTGCCACCAGCAGAGATTTGACAGGGGGCACAGATACGCAGTATTTT. Translation: CATSRDLTGGTDTQYF. Full variable domain (outside the CDR3, taken from reference TRBV15 and TRBJ2-3): DAMVIQNPRYQVTQFGKPVTLSCSQTLNHNVMYWYQQKSSQAPKLLFHYYDKDFNNEADTPDNFQSRRPNTSFCFLDIRSPGLGDTAMYLCATSRDLTGGTDTQYFGPGTRLTVL.

The gene calls are TRBV5-1 and TRBJ2-1; perhaps TRBD1 as D (6 bases). Trimming removed 4 bases at V and 6 bases at J, with 11 bases between. CDR3 size: 13 residues. From germline, CDR1 is SGHRS and CDR2 YFSETQ. In DNA, the CDR3 is TGCGCCAGCAGCCAACAGGGAATCAATGAGCAGTTCTTC. Amino acids: CASSQQGINEQFF.

The V call is TRBV5-1, the J call TRBJ2-7; the D gene could be TRBD1 or TRBD2 (5 bases each). Trimming took 1 base from V and 2 from J, leaving 13 bases between them. The CDR3 contains 15 residues. The germline gives CDR1 SGHRS, CDR2 YFSETQ. The CDR3 region has the DNA TGCGCCAGCAGCTTGTTTCAGGGTAGCGCCTACGAGCAGTACTTC. Translating gives CASSLFQGSAYEQYF.

This chain joins TRBV29-1 and TRBJ2-1; D possibly matches TRBD1 or TRBD2 (6 bases each). CDR3 length equals 15 residues. V was shortened by 6 bases and J by 3 bases, with 18 bases between the two germline ends. Germline lookup yields CDR1 SQVTM and CDR2 ANQGSEA. The CDR3 protein is CSVGAGGANYNEQFF. The CDR3 nucleotides are TGCAGCGTCGGGGCCGGGGGCGCTAACTACAATGAGCAGTTCTTC.

The chain is built from TRBV4-1 and TRBJ2-3; D perhaps matches TRBD2 (6 bases). CDR3 length: 15 residues. The germline CDR1 and CDR2 sequences are MGHRA and YSYEKL. Between the trimmed V and J ends, which lost 4 bases and 2 bases, there was a span of 13 bases. The CDR3 region has the DNA TGCGCCAGCAGCCCTAGCGCAGGAGTCACAGATACGCAGTATTTT. It is translated as CASSPSAGVTDTQYF.

The chain couples TRBV27 to TRBJ2-7; 7 nucleotides agree with TRBD2. In germline, CDR1 is MNHEY, CDR2 SMNVEV (reference sequence). V was pared by 6 bases and J by 3 bases, with 11 bases of the junction left unmatched. The CDR3 is made up of 15 amino acids. Written as DNA, the CDR3 is TGTGCCAGCAGCCTGACCCACGGGAGGCTCTACGAGCAGTACTTC. Translation: CASSLTHGRLYEQYF.

V gene TRBV15 combines with J gene TRBJ1-2; TRBD1 matches 9 bases. Germline values: CDR1 LNHNV, CDR2 YYDKDF (reference sequence). The CDR3 loop spans 16 amino acids. After removal of 3 bases from V and 8 bases from J, the junction contained 13 bases not matched to a gene. As DNA, the CDR3 is TGTGCCACCAGCAGGAAATTGGGGGGGACAGGGAACGGCTACACCTTC. It translates to CATSRKLGGTGNGYTF.

The V gene is TRBV19, the J gene TRBJ2-3; possible D gene TRBD2, 6 bases. V gave up 0 bases and J gave up 4 bases, with 11 bases separating them. This CDR3 spans 15 amino acids. Germline V lookup: CDR1 LNHDA, CDR2 SQIVND (reference sequence). The CDR3 DNA is TGTGCCAGTAGTATAGAACGGGAGAGGGCAGATACGCAGTATTTT. It translates to CASSIERERADTQYF.

The CDR3 region has the DNA TGTGCCTGGACTAACCCCCGAAGGACAGGGGTAGCCGACGAGCAGTACTTC. Its translation is CAWTNPRRTGVADEQYF. V usage is TRBV30 and J usage is TRBJ2-7; 9 bases align to TRBD1. The junction had 18 bases not matched to a gene; V was cut back by 4 bases and J by 5 bases. From germline, CDR1 is GTSNPN and CDR2 SVGIG (reference sequence). The CDR3 consists of 17 residues.

The chain uses TRBV11-3 and TRBJ2-7, with 7 bases matching TRBD1. The CDR3 runs to 14 residues. V lost 3 bases and J lost 1; bases outside the gene matches: 3. Germline V gene data show CDR1 as SGHNT and CDR2 as YENEEA. This CDR3 reads CASSFGQDSYEQYF. The DNA of the CDR3 is TGTGCCAGCAGCTTCGGACAGGATTCCTACGAGCAGTACTTC.

The chain links TRBV4-1 to TRBJ2-5; possible D gene TRBD1, 6 bases. This CDR3 has 16 residues. Germline V lookup: CDR1 MGHRA, CDR2 YSYEKL. The V and J ends lost 6 bases and 3 bases respectively, with 20 bases between them. DNA for the CDR3: TGCGCCAGCAGTCCTCTATACCGGGACATCGAAGAGACCCAGTACTTC. Residues: CASSPLYRDIEETQYF.